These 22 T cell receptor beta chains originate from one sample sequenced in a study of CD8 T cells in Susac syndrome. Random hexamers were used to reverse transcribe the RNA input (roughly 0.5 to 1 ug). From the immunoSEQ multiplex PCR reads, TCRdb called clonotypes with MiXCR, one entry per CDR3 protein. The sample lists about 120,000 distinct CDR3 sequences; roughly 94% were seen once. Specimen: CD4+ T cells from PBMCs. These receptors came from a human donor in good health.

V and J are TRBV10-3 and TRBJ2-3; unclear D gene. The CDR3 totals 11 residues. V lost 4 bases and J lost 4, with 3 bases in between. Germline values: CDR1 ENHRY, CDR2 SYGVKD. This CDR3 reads CAISVSDTQYF. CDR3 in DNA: TGTGCCATCAGTGTCTCAGATACGCAGTATTTT.

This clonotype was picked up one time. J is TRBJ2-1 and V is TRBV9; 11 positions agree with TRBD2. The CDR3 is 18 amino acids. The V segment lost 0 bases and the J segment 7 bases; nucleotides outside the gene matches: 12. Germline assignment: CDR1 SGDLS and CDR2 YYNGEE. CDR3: CASSVAPLAGGPGNEQFF. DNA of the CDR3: TGTGCCAGCAGCGTAGCCCCCTTAGCGGGAGGGCCGGGGAATGAGCAGTTCTTC.

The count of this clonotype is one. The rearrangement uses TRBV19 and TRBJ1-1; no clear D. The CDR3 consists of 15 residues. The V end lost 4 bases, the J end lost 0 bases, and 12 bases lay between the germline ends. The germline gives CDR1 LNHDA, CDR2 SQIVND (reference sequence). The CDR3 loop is CASSKDGLLNTEAFF. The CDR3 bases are TGTGCCAGTAGTAAAGATGGGCTTTTGAACACTGAAGCTTTCTTT.

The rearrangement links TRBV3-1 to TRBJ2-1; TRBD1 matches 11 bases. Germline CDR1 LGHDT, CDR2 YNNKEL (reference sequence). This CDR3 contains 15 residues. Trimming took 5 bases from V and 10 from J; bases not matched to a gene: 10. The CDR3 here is CASSYRTGGSGEQFF. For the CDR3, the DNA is TGTGCCAGCAGCTATCGGACAGGGGGCTCGGGAGAGCAGTTCTTC.

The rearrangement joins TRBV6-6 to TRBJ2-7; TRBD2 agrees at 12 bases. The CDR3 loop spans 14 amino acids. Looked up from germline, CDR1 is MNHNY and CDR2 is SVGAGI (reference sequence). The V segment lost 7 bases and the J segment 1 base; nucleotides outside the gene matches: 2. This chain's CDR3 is CASNGLAGSYEQYF. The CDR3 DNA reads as TGTGCCAGCAACGGACTAGCGGGGTCCTACGAGCAGTACTTC.

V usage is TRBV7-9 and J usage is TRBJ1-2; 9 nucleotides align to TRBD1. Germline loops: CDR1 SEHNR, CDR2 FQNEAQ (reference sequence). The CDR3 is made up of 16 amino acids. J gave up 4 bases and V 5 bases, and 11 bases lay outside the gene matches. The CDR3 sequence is CASSQQAGTGFYGYTF. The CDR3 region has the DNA TGTGCCAGCAGCCAACAAGCCGGGACAGGGTTCTATGGCTACACCTTC. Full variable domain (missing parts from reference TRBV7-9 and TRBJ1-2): DTGVSQNPRHKITKRGQNVTFRCDPISEHNRLYWYRQTLGQGPEFLTYFQNEAQLEKSRLLSDRFSAERPKGSFSTLEIQRTEQGDSAMYLCASSQQAGTGFYGYTFGSGTRLTVV.

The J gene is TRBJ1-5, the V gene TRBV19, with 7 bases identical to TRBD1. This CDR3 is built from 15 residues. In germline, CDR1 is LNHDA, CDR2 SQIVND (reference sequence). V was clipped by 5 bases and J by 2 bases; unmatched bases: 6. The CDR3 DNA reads TGTGCCAGTAGTTCAACAGGGGCGGGCAATCAGCCCCAGCATTTT. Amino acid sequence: CASSSTGAGNQPQHF. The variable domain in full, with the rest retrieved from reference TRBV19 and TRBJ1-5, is DGGITQSPKYLFRKEGQNVTLSCEQNLNHDAMYWYRQDPGQGLRLIYYSQIVNDFQKGDIAEGYSVSREKKESFPLTVTSAQKNPTAFYLCASSSTGAGNQPQHFGDGTRLSIL.

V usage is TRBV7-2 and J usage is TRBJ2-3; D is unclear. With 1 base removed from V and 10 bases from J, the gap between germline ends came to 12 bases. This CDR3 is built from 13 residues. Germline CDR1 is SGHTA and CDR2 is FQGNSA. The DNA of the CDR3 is TGTGCCAGCAGCTTAGAAGCACTCCAGGCGCAGTATTTT. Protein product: CASSLEALQAQYF. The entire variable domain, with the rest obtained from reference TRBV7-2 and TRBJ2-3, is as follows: GAGVSQSPSNKVTEKGKDVELRCDPISGHTALYWYRQSLGQGLEFLIYFQGNSAPDKSGLPSDRFSAERTGGSVSTLTIQRTQQEDSAVYLCASSLEALQAQYFGPGTRLTVL.

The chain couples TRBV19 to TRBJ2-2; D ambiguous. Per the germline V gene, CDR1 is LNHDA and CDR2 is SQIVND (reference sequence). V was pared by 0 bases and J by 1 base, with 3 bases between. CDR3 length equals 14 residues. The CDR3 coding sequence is TGTGCCAGTAGTATAGATGGGAACACCGGGGAGCTGTTTTTT. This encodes CASSIDGNTGELFF.

The DNA of the CDR3 is TGTGCCAGCAGCTTCGTGGGGGAGCTGTTTTTT. Amino acids: CASSFVGELFF. The chain employs TRBV12-3 or TRBV12-4 and TRBJ2-2; D call uncertain. The CDR3 is 11 amino acids. V was pared by 6 bases and J by 8 bases, with 7 bases between.

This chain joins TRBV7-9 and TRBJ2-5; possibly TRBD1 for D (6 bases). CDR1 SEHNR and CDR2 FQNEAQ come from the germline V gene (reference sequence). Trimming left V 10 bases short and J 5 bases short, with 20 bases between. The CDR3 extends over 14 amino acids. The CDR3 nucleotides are TGTGCCACCACAATGACAGGAACTTCGGAGACCCAGTACTTC. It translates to CATTMTGTSETQYF.

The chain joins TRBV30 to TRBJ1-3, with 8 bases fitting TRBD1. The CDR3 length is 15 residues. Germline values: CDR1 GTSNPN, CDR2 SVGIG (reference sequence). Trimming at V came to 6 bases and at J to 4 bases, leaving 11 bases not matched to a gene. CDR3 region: CACFDRGVTGNTIYF. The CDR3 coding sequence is TGTGCCTGCTTCGACAGGGGAGTAACGGGAAACACCATATATTTT.

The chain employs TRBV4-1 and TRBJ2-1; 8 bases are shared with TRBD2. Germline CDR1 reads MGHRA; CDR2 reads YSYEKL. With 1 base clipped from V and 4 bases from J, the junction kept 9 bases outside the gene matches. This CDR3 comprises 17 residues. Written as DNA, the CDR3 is TGCGCCAGCAGCCAAGGGGTAACCGCTAGCGGGTACAATGAGCAGTTCTTC. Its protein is CASSQGVTASGYNEQFF.

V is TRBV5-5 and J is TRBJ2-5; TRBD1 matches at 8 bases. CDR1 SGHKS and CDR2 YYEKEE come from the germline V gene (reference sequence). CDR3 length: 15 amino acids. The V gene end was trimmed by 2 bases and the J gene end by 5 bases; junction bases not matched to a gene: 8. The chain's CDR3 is CASSFGTGQSETQYF. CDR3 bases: TGTGCCAGCAGCTTCGGGACAGGTCAATCGGAGACCCAGTACTTC.

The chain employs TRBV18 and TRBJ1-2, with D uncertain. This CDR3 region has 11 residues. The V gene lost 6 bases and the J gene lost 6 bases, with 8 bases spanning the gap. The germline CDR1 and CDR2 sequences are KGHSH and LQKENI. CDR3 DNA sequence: TGTGCCAGCTCCGCCGGAGATGGCTACACCTTC. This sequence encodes CASSAGDGYTF.

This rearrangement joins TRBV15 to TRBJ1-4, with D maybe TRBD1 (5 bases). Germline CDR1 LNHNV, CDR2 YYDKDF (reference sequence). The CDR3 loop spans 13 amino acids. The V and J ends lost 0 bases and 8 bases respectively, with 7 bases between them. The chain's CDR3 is CATSRDREEKLFF. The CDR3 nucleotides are TGTGCCACCAGCAGAGACAGGGAGGAAAAACTGTTTTTT.

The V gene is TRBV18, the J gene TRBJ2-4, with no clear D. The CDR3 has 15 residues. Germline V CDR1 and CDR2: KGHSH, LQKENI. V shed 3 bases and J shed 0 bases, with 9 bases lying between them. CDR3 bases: TGTGCCAGCTCACCTCCCAATATAGCCAAAAACATTCAGTACTTC. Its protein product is CASSPPNIAKNIQYF.

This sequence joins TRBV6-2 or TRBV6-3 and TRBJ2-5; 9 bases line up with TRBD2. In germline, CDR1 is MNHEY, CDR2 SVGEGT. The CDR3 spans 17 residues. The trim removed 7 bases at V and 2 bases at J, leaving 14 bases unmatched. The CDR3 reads CASIPQVAGGIQETQYF. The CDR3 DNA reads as TGTGCCAGCATCCCTCAAGTTGCGGGAGGGATTCAAGAGACCCAGTACTTC.

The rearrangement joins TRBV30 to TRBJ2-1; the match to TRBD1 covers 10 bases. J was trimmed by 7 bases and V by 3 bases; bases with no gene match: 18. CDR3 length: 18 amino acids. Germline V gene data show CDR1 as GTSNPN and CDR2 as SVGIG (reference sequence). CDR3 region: CAWSKHTGTGVGDNEQFF. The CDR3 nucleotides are TGTGCCTGGAGCAAACACACCGGGACAGGGGTCGGGGATAATGAGCAGTTCTTC.

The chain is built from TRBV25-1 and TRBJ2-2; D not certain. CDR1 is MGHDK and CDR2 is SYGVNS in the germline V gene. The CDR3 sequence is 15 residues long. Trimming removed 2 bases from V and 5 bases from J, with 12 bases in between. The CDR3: CASSETSPKTGELFF. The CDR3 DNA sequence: TGTGCCAGCAGTGAAACGTCACCTAAGACCGGGGAGCTGTTTTTT.

For the CDR3, the DNA is TGTGCCAGCAACAGACAGGGGCGACAAGAGACCCAGTACTTC. As protein: CASNRQGRQETQYF. The chain joins TRBV12-3 or TRBV12-4 to TRBJ2-5, with 8 bases identical to TRBD1. The CDR3 consists of 14 residues. Trimming took 7 bases from V and 2 from J; bases not matched to a gene: 6.

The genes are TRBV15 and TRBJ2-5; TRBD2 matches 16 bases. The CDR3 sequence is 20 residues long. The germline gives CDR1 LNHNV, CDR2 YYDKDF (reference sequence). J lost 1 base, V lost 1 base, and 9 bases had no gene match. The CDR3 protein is CATSRGAGTSGRGPQETQYF. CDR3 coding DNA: TGTGCCACCAGCAGAGGGGCTGGGACTAGCGGGAGGGGACCCCAAGAGACCCAGTACTTC.